The source of this T cell receptor beta chain is a study of Graves' ophthalmopathy and Graves' hyperthyroidism. This clonotype was counted between two and nine times. CDR3 length: 15 amino acids. V gave up 5 bases and J gave up 4 bases, with 19 bases separating them. The V gene's germline CDR1 is SGHDT and CDR2 YYEEEE. Amplification of the TCR beta CDR3 regions used RNA transcripts (as template). The first-round RT-PCR employed HTBI primers together with the Qiagen OneStep RT-PCR kit. A multiplex PCR was then performed as the second round. TCRdb re-called the multiplex PCR reads through MiXCR, storing one row per CDR3 protein. The table records roughly 480,000 distinct CDR3 sequences, around an eighth of them present only once.

The sample consisted of blood. The clonotype was recovered from a woman aged 25 to 45 with Graves' ophthalmopathy. J is TRBJ2-7 and V is TRBV5-6; possibly TRBD1 for D (6 bases). CDR3: CASRRGQGRNYEQYF. The CDR3 DNA sequence: TGTGCCAGCAGGCGAGGGCAGGGGCGGAATTACGAGCAGTACTTC.